Listed below are T cell receptor beta chains from one sample, sequenced in a study of T cell responses to AZD1222 COVID-19 vaccine. The repertoire was sequenced with immunoSEQ multiplex PCR; TCRdb's copy has only in-frame clones and lacks some. The sample has about 83,000 clones, 70% to 90% seen once. The material was peripheral blood, obtained 28 days after the second AZD1222 dose. These receptor sequences come from an adult who received the AZD1222 COVID-19 vaccine. CDR3s include the opening cysteine and the closing phenylalanine or tryptophan. D genes are given only for firm matches. Rows give clone size only sometimes, using once, few, many, or a class for an expanded clone.

.	TRBJ2-7	TRBV9	.	CASSVDGPYEQYF	TGTGCCAGCAGCGTAGACGGACCCTACGAGCAGTACTTC
.	TRBJ1-2	TRBV6-5	TRBD1	CASLKSGTANYGYTF	TGTGCCAGCCTAAAGTCCGGGACAGCAAACTATGGCTACACCTTC
.	TRBJ1-2	TRBV4-1	.	CASSQVGVGYGYTF	TGCGCCAGCAGCCAAGTCGGGGTCGGCTATGGCTACACCTTC
.	TRBJ1-3	TRBV28	.	CASSLGLISGNTIYF	TGTGCCAGCAGTTTAGGACTGATCTCTGGAAACACCATATATTTT
.	TRBJ2-7	TRBV9	TRBD1	CASSASGTGIYEQYF	TGTGCCAGCAGCGCCTCCGGGACAGGGATCTACGAGCAGTACTTC
few	TRBJ1-5	TRBV19	.	CASSSGRQPQHF	TGTGCCAGTAGTAGTGGTCGGCAGCCCCAGCATTTT
few	TRBJ2-6	TRBV2	.	CASSDISGANVLTF	TGTGCCAGCAGTGATATCTCTGGGGCCAACGTCCTGACTTTC
.	TRBJ2-1	TRBV5-4	.	CASSSKFGASGTHSYNEQFF	TGTGCCAGCAGCTCTAAGTTCGGGGCGAGCGGGACACACTCCTACAATGAGCAGTTCTTC
medium-sized	TRBJ2-1	TRBV28	TRBD1	CASSTQLRQGKFF	TGTGCCAGCAGCACCCAATTGCGACAGGGAAAGTTCTTC
.	TRBJ2-7	TRBV5-1	TRBD2	CASSPRTSGSSYEQYF	TGCGCCAGCAGCCCGCGGACTAGCGGGAGCTCCTACGAGCAGTACTTC
.	TRBJ2-1	TRBV6-8	TRBD1	CASWTGSYNEQFF	TGTGCCAGTTGGACAGGGTCCTACAATGAGCAGTTCTTC
.	TRBJ2-7	TRBV28	.	CPPTRGGGGSRNEQYF	TGTCCCCCCACAAGAGGGGGGGGAGGGTCTCGGAACGAGCAGTACTTC
.	TRBJ2-5	TRBV7-9	.	CASSSPPGREEEETQYF	TGTGCCAGCAGCTCCCCTCCCGGAAGGGAAGAGGAAGAGACCCAGTACTTC
.	TRBJ2-2	TRBV11-2	TRBD2	CASSLQRGSNTGELFF	TGTGCCAGCAGCTTACAGCGGGGGTCGAACACCGGGGAGCTGTTTTTT
.	TRBJ1-2	TRBV6-5	TRBD1	CASRPGTGGNYGYTF	TGTGCCAGCAGACCCGGGACAGGGGGTAACTATGGCTACACCTTC
.	TRBJ2-1	TRBV2	.	CASSVRSDNEQFF	TGTGCCAGCAGTGTACGGTCAGACAATGAGCAGTTCTTC
.	TRBJ2-1	TRBV27	TRBD2	CASSLLTSGSHNEQFF	TGTGCCAGCAGTTTACTCACTAGCGGGAGTCACAATGAGCAGTTCTTC
.	TRBJ2-3	TRBV12-3/TRBV12-4	.	CASSLADTQYF	TGTGCCAGCAGTTTGGCAGATACGCAGTATTTT
.	TRBJ1-3	TRBV5-5	.	CASSVDGNTIYF	TGTGCCAGCAGCGTAGACGGGAACACCATATATTTT
few	TRBJ1-3	TRBV7-9	.	CASSVSSGNTIYF	TGTGCCAGCAGCGTTAGCTCTGGAAACACCATATATTTT
.	TRBJ1-1	TRBV14	.	CASSLRTGNTEAFF	TGTGCCAGCAGCCTACGGACGGGGAACACTGAAGCTTTCTTT